These T cell receptor beta chains were read from a single sample in a study of blood T cell repertoires in COVID-19. Here immunoSEQ multiplex PCR was the method, and the copy in TCRdb shows in-frame clones only, minus some. The repertoire holds approximately 97,000 clones, with 80% to 90% as singletons. The sequencing sample was made of peripheral blood. The receptor set was obtained from a man aged 45-65 years with COVID-19, enrolled during active disease. CDR3s include the opening cysteine and the closing phenylalanine or tryptophan. The D gene is left open where the match is weak. Expanded clones are given a class, and other clones once, few, many or no size at all.

v_call,clone_size,j_call,d_call,cdr3_nt,cdr3_aa
TRBV15,NA,TRBJ2-7,NA,TGTGCCACCAGCAGAGATACAGAATCCTACGAGCAGTACTTC,CATSRDTESYEQYF
TRBV5-1,NA,TRBJ2-7,TRBD1,TGCGCCAGCAGCTCTCTACTCCGGGACAGGGGGTGTAAATTC,CASSSLLRDRGCKF
TRBV18,NA,TRBJ1-2,NA,TGTGCCAGCTCACCCGACAGAAACTATGGCTACACCTTC,CASSPDRNYGYTF
TRBV28,NA,TRBJ2-7,NA,TGTGCCAGCAGTTTGGTGGCAGGGCCCTACGAGCAGTACTTC,CASSLVAGPYEQYF
TRBV5-1,NA,TRBJ2-1,NA,TGCGCCAGCAGCTTGGGGCCAAAAAACAATGAGCAGTTCTTC,CASSLGPKNNEQFF
TRBV5-5,NA,TRBJ1-2,NA,TGTGCCAGCAGCACTCCAGCAGGGAACTATGGCTACACCTTC,CASSTPAGNYGYTF
TRBV5-8,few,TRBJ1-1,TRBD1,TGTGCCAGCAGCCTGGGGGACAGGGATACCACTGAAGCTTTCTTT,CASSLGDRDTTEAFF
TRBV5-5,once,TRBJ2-2,NA,TGTGCCAGCAGCTTGGGCTGGACAAGGAACACCGGGGAGCTGTTTTTT,CASSLGWTRNTGELFF
TRBV20-1,NA,TRBJ2-3,TRBD2,TGCAGTGCTAGTCCCGGGACTAGCGTCCGCACAGATACGCAGTATTTT,CSASPGTSVRTDTQYF
TRBV3-1/TRBV3-2,NA,TRBJ1-6,NA,TGTGCCAGCAGCCAAGGCGGGACTTCGAATTCACCCCTCCACTTT,CASSQGGTSNSPLHF
TRBV5-1,NA,TRBJ1-4,NA,TGCGCCAGCAGCCATGGCGGCTCTGCAACTAATGAAAAACTGTTTTTT,CASSHGGSATNEKLFF
TRBV28,NA,TRBJ1-2,TRBD1,TGTGCCAGCAGCCTTTACGCTCGACAGGGAGCTACTGGCTACACCTTC,CASSLYARQGATGYTF
TRBV5-5,NA,TRBJ1-2,NA,TGTGCCAGCAGCTTGTACAGCCCCTATGGCTACACCTTC,CASSLYSPYGYTF
TRBV29-1,once,TRBJ1-4,TRBD1,TGCAGCGCACAACAGGGGACAACTAATGAAAAACTGTTTTTT,CSAQQGTTNEKLFF
TRBV5-1,NA,TRBJ1-1,NA,TGCGCCAGCAGCCCACGGGGGGTGAACACTGAAGCTTTCTTT,CASSPRGVNTEAFF
TRBV6-5,NA,TRBJ1-2,TRBD1,TGTGCCAGCAGTTCACAGGGGAACTATGGCTACACCTTC,CASSSQGNYGYTF